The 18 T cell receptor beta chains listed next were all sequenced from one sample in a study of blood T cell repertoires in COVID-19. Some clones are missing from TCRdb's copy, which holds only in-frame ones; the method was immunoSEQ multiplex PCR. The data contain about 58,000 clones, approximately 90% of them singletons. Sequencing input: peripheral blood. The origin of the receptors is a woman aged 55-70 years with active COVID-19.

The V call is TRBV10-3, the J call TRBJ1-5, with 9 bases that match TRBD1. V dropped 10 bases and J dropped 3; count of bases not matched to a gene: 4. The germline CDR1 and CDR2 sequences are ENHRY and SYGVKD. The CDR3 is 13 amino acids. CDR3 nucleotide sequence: TGTGCCACCAGGGACAGGGCCAATCAGCCCCAGCATTTT. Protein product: CATRDRANQPQHF.

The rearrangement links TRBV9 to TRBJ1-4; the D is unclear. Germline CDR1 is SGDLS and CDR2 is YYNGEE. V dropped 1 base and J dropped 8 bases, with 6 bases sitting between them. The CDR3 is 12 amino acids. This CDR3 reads CASSVLFEKLFF. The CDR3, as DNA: TGTGCCAGCAGCGTATTATTCGAAAAACTGTTTTTT.

The CDR3 nucleotides read TGTGCCAGCAGCCAGGAGGCGGTCACAGATACGCAGTATTTT. Translating it yields CASSQEAVTDTQYF. This chain joins TRBV3-1 (or the pseudogene TRBV3-2) and TRBJ2-3; D is possibly TRBD2 (5 bases). Germline CDR1 and CDR2: LGHDT and YNNKEL (reference sequence). V lost 3 bases, J lost 2 bases, and 9 bases lay in between. The CDR3 is made up of 14 amino acids.

The CDR3 DNA reads TGTGCCAGCAGCCAAGGGAGGAAAGATACGCAGTATTTT. This gives the protein CASSQGRKDTQYF. This chain joins TRBV5-8 and TRBJ2-3; a possible D gene is TRBD2 (6 bases). CDR1 is SGHTS, CDR2 YDEGEE, per germline. The CDR3 runs to 13 residues. Between the trimmed V and J ends, which lost 4 bases and 5 bases, there was a span of 11 bases.

The CDR3 sequence is CSVVGSYGYTF. The DNA for the CDR3 is TGCAGCGTTGTTGGTAGCTATGGCTACACCTTC. The chain is built from TRBV29-1 and TRBJ1-2; unclear D gene. This CDR3 is 11 amino acids long. The germline CDR1 and CDR2 sequences are SQVTM and ANQGSEA. Trimming took 4 bases from V and 4 from J, leaving 7 bases between them. Variable domain in full (rest from reference TRBV29-1 and TRBJ1-2): SAVISQKPSRDICQRGTSLTIQCQVDSQVTMMFWYRQQPGQSLTLIATANQGSEATYESGFVIDKFPISRPNLTFSTLTVSNMSPEDSSIYLCSVVGSYGYTFGSGTRLTVV.

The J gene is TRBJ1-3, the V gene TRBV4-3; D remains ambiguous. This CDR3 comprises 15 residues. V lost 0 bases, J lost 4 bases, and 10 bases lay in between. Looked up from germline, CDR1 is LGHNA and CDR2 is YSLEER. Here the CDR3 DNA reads TGCGCCAGCAGCCAAGACTCGGGTTTCGGAAACACCATATATTTT. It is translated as CASSQDSGFGNTIYF.

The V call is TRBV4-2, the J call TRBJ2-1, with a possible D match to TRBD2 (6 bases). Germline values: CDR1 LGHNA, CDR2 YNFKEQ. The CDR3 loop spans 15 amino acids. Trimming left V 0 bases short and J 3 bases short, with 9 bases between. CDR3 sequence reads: CASSQDGTGYNEQFF. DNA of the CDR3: TGTGCCAGCAGCCAAGATGGGACTGGCTACAATGAGCAGTTCTTC.

The CDR3 reads CSGRPRETQYF. The CDR3, as DNA: TGCAGTGGTAGGCCTCGGGAGACCCAGTACTTC. J is TRBJ2-5 and V is TRBV20-1; the D is unclear. This CDR3 has 11 residues. Germline-derived CDR1 and CDR2 are DFQATT and SNEGSKA (reference sequence). The ends were cut back, 7 bases at V and 5 bases at J, with 11 bases in the middle.

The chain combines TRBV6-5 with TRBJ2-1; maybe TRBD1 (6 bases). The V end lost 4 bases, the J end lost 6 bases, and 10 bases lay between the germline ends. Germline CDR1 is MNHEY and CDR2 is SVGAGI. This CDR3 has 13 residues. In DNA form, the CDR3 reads TGTGCCAGCAGTTCTCGCAGGGGCAATGAGCAGTTCTTC. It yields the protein CASSSRRGNEQFF.

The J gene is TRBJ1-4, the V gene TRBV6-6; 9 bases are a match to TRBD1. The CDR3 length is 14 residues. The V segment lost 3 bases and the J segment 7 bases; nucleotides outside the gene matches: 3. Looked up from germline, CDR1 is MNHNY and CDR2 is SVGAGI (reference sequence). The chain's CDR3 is CASSYSTGGEKLFF. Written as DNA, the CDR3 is TGTGCCAGCAGTTATTCGACAGGGGGTGAAAAACTGTTTTTT.

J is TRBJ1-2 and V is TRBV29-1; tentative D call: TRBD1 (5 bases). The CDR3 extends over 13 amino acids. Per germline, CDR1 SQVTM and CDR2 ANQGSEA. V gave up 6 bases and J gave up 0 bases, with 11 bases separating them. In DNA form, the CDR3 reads TGCAGCGTGGACAAGCCAACTAACTATGGCTACACCTTC. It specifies CSVDKPTNYGYTF.

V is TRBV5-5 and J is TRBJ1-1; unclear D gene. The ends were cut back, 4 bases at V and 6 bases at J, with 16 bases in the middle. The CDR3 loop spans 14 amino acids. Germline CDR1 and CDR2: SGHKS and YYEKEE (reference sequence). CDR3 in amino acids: CASSGGRVRAEAFF. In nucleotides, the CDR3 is TGTGCCAGCAGCGGAGGGAGGGTGCGGGCTGAAGCTTTCTTT.

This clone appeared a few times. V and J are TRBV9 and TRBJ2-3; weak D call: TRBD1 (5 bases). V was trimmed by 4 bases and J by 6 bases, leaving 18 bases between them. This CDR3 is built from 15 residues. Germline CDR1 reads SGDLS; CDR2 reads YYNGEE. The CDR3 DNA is TGTGCCAGCAGCACGAGACCGGTGGGGCCCGATACGCAGTATTTT. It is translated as CASSTRPVGPDTQYF.

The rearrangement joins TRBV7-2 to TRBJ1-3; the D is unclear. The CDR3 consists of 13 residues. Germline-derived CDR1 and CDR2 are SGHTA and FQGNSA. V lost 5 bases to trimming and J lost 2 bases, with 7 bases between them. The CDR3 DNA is TGTGCCAGCAGCGAACGCGCTGGAAACACCATATATTTT. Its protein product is CASSERAGNTIYF.

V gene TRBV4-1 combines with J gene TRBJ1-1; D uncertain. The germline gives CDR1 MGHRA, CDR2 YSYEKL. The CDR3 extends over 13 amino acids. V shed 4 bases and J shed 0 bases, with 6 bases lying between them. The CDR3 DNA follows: TGCGCCAGCAGCCGCCTAGTGAACACTGAAGCTTTCTTT. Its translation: CASSRLVNTEAFF.

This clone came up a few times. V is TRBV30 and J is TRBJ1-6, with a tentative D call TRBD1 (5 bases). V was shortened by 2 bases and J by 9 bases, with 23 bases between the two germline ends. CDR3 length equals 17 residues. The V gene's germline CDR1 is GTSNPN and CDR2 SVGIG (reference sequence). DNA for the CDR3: TGTGCCTGGAGTCCTGGGGCGGGGCCGGCTTCGGGTTCACCCCTCCACTTT. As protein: CAWSPGAGPASGSPLHF.

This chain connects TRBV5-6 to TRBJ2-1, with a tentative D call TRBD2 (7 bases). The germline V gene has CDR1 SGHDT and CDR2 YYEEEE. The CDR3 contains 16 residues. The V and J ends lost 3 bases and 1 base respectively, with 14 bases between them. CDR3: CASSWEGGPSYNEQFF. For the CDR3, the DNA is TGTGCCAGCAGCTGGGAGGGGGGTCCTTCCTACAATGAGCAGTTCTTC. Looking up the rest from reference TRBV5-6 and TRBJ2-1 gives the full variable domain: DAGVTQSPTHLIKTRGQQVTLRCSPKSGHDTVSWYQQALGQGPQFIFQYYEEEERQRGNFPDRFSGHQFPNYSSELNVNALLLGDSALYLCASSWEGGPSYNEQFFGPGTRLTVL.

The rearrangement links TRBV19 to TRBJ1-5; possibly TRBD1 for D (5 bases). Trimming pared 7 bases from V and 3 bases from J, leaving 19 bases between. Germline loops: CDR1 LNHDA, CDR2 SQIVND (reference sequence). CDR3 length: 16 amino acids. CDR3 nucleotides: TGTGCCAGTACCGCCGGGGAGGGGCTAGTCAATCAGCCCCAGCATTTT. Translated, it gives CASTAGEGLVNQPQHF.